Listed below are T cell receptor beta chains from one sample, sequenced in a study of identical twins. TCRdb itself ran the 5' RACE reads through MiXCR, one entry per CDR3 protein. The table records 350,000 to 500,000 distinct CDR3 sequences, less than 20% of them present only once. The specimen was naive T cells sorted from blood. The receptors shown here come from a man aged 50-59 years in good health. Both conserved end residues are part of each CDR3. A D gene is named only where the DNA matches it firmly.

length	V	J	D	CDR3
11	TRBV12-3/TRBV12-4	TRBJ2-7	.	CASRRGYEQYF
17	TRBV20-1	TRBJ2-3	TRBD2	CSARDALGAGGTDTQYF
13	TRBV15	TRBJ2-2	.	CATSRNIGGELFF
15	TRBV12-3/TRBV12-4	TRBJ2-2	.	CASSLALGNTGELFF
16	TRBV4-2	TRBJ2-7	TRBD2	CASSQALTSGGGEQYF
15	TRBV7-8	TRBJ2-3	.	CASSTKAAPTDTQYF
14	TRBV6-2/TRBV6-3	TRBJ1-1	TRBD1	CASKKGQLNTEAFF
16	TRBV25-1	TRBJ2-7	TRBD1	CARQLELRQGSYEQYF
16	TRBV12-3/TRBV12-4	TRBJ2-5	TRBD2	CASSPIAGGPPGTQYF
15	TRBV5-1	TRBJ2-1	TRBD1	CASRLGQGDYNEQFF
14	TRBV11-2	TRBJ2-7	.	CASSLDRRSYEQYF
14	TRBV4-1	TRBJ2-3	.	CASSQAQRVDTQYF
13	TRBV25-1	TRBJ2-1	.	CASSVQGRGEQFF
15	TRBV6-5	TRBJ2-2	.	CASSYSGANTGELFF
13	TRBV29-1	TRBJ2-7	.	CSARPGHNYEQYF
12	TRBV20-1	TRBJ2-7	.	CSARDVTYEQYF
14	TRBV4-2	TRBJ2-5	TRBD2	CASSQISGVETQYF
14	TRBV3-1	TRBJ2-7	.	CASSQGPFAYEQYF
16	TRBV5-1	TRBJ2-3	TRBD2	CASSTRTSGSPDTQYF
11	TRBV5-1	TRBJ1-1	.	CASRAGAVAFF
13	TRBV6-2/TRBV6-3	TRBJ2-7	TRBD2	CASRGLAGYEQYF
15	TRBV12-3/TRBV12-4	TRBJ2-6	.	CASSFRGVGANVLTF
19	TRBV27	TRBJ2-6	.	CASSLNSRDTLLAANVLTF
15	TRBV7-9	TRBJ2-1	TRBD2	CASSGGGHSYNEQFF
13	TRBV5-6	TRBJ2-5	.	CASSLLHQETQYF
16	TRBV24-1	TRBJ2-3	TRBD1	CATSDTGTGWGDTQYF
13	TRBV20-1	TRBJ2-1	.	CSASWVGGREQFF
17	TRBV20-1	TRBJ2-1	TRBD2	CSQRPGTSGFSYNEQFF
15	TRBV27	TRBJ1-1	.	CASSAGTTIETEAFF
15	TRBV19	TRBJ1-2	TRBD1	CASSQTGQGTEGYTF
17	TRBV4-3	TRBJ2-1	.	CASSQWGGAGSYNEQFF
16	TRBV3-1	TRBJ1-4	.	CASSQVGLGANEKLFF
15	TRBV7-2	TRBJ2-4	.	CASSNRALAKNIQYF
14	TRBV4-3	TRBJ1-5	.	CASSQVPFNQPQHF
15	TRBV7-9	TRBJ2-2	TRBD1	CASSHRGQNTGELFF
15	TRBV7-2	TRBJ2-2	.	CASSPATTNTGELFF
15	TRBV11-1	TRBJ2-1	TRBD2	CASSSDGRAHNEQFF
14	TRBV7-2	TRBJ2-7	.	CASSSGLNTYEQYF
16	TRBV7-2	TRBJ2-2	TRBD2	CASSSEGTTNTGELFF
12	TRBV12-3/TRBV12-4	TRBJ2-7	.	CASRRSSWEQYF
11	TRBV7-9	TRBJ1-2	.	CASTQQGGYTF